This T cell receptor (beta chain) was recorded in a study of shared clonotypes between healthy human individuals. Data came from immunoSEQ multiplex PCR; TCRdb stores just in-frame clones and leaves some out. The sample yields approximately 510,000 clones, less than 85% seen once. Study conclusions and caveats: Donor scarcity curtailed the genetic and exposure-history diversity represented herein.

As for this clone: Its target is unknown.

Sequenced sample: PBMCs. The receptor was isolated from a woman aged 40 to 55 in good health. Some clones in this sample may be carry-over from other donors' samples.

Here the CDR3 reads CASSFGGSYEQYF. The CDR3, as DNA: TGTGCCAGCAGTTTTGGGGGCTCCTACGAGCAGTACTTC. V and J are TRBV28 and TRBJ2-7; perhaps D is TRBD1 or TRBD2 (5 bases each). This CDR3 contains 13 residues. The germline V gene has CDR1 MDHEN and CDR2 SYDVKM. V lost 3 bases to trimming and J lost 0 bases, with 6 bases between them.